This T cell receptor (beta chain) is from a study of PD-L1 blockade in urothelial cancer. Added to each PCR by spiking were synthetic TCR analog templates. TCRdb's copy holds only in-frame clones and misses some; the assay was immunoSEQ multiplex PCR. Here the sample spans some 120,000 clones, 85% to 90% being singletons. The time point here: peripheral blood 6 weeks after treatment start. There were between 1 and 8 samples from each patient, taken pretreatment and on-treatment. This receptor was identified in a man aged 55 to 70 with urothelial cancer. This sample comprised PBMCs, obtained around atezolizumab (anti-PD-L1) treatment.

CDR3 in amino acids: CASSTGQGWSGANVLTF. CDR3 coding DNA: TGTGCCAGTAGTACCGGACAGGGGTGGTCTGGGGCCAACGTCCTGACTTTC. The gene calls are TRBV19 and TRBJ2-6, with TRBD1 identical over 9 bases. This CDR3 is 17 amino acids long. V gave up 4 bases and J gave up 1 base; unmatched junction bases: 5. Per the germline V gene, CDR1 is LNHDA and CDR2 is SQIVND (reference sequence).